This TCR beta chain was recovered during a study of T cell clonality in common variable immunodeficiency. Regarding the study as a whole: Patient heterogeneity in the CVID cohort limited correlations between repertoire features and clinical complications.

Sequenced by immunoSEQ multiplex PCR; TCRdb stores in-frame clones only, minus some. The sample shows roughly 79,000 clones, none of them appearing just once. Points on this clone: What it recognizes is unknown.

The receptor was isolated from a person between 18 and 70 years old in good health. The sample consisted of peripheral blood mononuclear cells.

CDR3 DNA (partial): TGTGCCAGCAGCTTAGCAACTACTCAACTCGAA. Translated: CASSLATTQLE. The CDR3 in its entirety is CASSLATTQLEAFF. This sequence joins TRBV7-2 and TRBJ1-1; D gene unclear. The read ends 3 residues shy of where the CDR3 ends; the end is completed using the germline J gene. This CDR3 is 14 amino acids long. Looked up from germline, CDR1 is SGHTA and CDR2 is FQGNSA.